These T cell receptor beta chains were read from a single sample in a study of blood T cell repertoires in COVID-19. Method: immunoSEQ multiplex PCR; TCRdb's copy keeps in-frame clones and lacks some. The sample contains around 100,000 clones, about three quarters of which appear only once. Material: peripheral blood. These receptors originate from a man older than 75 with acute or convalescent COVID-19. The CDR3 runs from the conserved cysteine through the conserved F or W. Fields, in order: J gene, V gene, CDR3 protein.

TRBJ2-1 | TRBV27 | CASSLAGSAILYNEQFF
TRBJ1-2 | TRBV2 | CASSETGNYGYTF
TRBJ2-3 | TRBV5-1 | CASSRRALGQGLDTQYF
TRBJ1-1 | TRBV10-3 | CAISTSSLPGSRPNTEAFF
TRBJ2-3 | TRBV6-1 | CASSEEVAGTDTQYF
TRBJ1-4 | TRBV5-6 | CASSWGGQPTNEKLFF
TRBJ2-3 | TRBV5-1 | CASRGGLGTDTQYF
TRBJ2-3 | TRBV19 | CASIRGADTQYF
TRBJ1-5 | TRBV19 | CATTEKGNQPQHF
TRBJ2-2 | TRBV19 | CASSPGTSGRVSNTGELFF
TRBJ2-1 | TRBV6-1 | CASSERQAGRNEQFF
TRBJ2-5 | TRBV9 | CASSATGSLGETQYF
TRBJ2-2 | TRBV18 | CASSRTGDTGELFF
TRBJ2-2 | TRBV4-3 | CASSLGLAGVGNTGELFF
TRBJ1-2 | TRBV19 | CASSMKGQGLYGYTF
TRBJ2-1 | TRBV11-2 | CASSLDRGRFNEQFF
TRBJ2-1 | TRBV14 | CASSFSGRYNEQFF
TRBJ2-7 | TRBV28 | CASSRDRGYEQYF
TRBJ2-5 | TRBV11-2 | CASSKDILLETQYF
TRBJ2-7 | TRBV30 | CAWSVHPPTGNDYEQYF
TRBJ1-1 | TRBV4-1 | CASSQEPTGGTEAFF
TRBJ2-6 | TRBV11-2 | CASSLEVPSSGANVLTF
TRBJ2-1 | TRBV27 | CASSQGPGQLHNEQFF
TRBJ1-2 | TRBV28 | CASLWQGQSGGYTF
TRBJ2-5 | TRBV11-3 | CASSLSGGGETQYF
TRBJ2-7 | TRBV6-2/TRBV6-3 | CASSYSSAAGGPSEQYF
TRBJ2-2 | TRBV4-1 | CASSQGRTGTGELFF
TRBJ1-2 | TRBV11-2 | CASSFGSGSNYGYTF
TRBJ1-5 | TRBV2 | CASRGQFNQPQHF
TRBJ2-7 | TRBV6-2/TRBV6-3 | CASSYSWEGFEQYF
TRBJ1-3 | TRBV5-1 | CASSAGTGNSGNTIYF